The rows below give T cell receptor beta chains drawn from one sample of a study of blood T cell repertoires in COVID-19. Produced via immunoSEQ multiplex PCR; TCRdb's table is partial and in-frame only. The sample yields 120,000 to 150,000 clones, roughly 90% seen once. Sequencing was performed on PBMCs or T cells enriched from blood (not recorded which). The receptors here all came from a woman aged 25 to 39 with acute COVID-19. The CDR3 runs from the conserved cysteine through the conserved F or W. A D gene is named only where the DNA matches it firmly. The size field is filled for only some rows; it gives once, few, many or a size class.

>TRBV2|NA|NA|TRBJ1-4
TGTGCCAGCAGTGAAATTTCGGGGGTTGGGGAAAAACTGTTTTTT
CASSEISGVGEKLFF
>TRBV4-2|NA|NA|TRBJ2-7
TGTGCCAGCAGCCTCTCCCCTAGCAACCCCTACGAGCAGTACTTC
CASSLSPSNPYEQYF
>TRBV3-1/TRBV3-2|NA|NA|TRBJ1-1
TGTGCCAGCAGCCTTGGGACAGAAGCTTTCTTT
CASSLGTEAFF
>TRBV4-2|NA|NA|TRBJ2-5
TGTGCCAGCAGCCCCGGGTTGGAGGAGACCCAGTACTTC
CASSPGLEETQYF
>TRBV18|NA|NA|TRBJ2-3
TGTGCCAGCTCACGCACGTCGCGGGGTGGAGATACGCAGTATTTT
CASSRTSRGGDTQYF
>TRBV27|TRBD2|NA|TRBJ2-1
TGTGCCAGCAGTTCAGCGGGAGGGCCTATGGATGAGCAGTTCTTC
CASSSAGGPMDEQFF
>TRBV15|TRBD2|NA|TRBJ2-7
TGTGCCACCAGCAGAGGTAGCGGGACCGACGAGCAGTACTTC
CATSRGSGTDEQYF
>TRBV4-3|TRBD2|many|TRBJ2-2
TGCGCCAGCAGCCGAGTAGCGGGAGAACCCGGGGAGCTGTTTTTT
CASSRVAGEPGELFF
>TRBV2|NA|NA|TRBJ2-2
TGTGCCAGCTCAATTTTGCAGGGGGGCACCGGGGAGCTGTTTTTT
CASSILQGGTGELFF
>TRBV30|NA|NA|TRBJ1-5
TGTGCCTGGAGTCAGAATAGCAATCAGCCCCAGCATTTT
CAWSQNSNQPQHF
>TRBV20-1|NA|NA|TRBJ2-1
TGCAGTGCTAGCGGGAGCACTGAGCAGTTCTTC
CSASGSTEQFF
>TRBV30|NA|once|TRBJ1-4
TGTGCCTGGGGGGTCCAAGCGGCGGAAAAACTGTTTTTT
CAWGVQAAEKLFF
>TRBV28|NA|NA|TRBJ1-6
TGTGCCAGCAGGTTACCGCGGCAGGGCATTTCACCCCTCCACTTT
CASRLPRQGISPLHF
>TRBV27|NA|NA|TRBJ2-3
TGTGCCAGCAGTTTAGGGGGCCCTAGCACAGATACGCAGTATTTT
CASSLGGPSTDTQYF
>TRBV30|NA|NA|TRBJ1-2
TGTGCCTGGAGTGCGAGGGTCTATGGCTACACCTTC
CAWSARVYGYTF
>TRBV7-2|TRBD2|NA|TRBJ2-7
TGTGCCAGCGCCGGGACTAGTCGAGAGCAGTACTTC
CASAGTSREQYF
>TRBV19|NA|NA|TRBJ2-5
TGTGCCAGTAGTATAGACCGGGAAGGTCTAGAGACCCAGTACTTC
CASSIDREGLETQYF
>TRBV7-2|TRBD1|once|TRBJ1-5
TGTGCCAGCAGCTCGGGACAGGGGGAGAATCAGCCCCAGCATTTT
CASSSGQGENQPQHF
>TRBV7-2|NA|NA|TRBJ1-2
TGTGCCAGCAGCTTAGAGCCAGGGTATGGTATACAGGGTGGCTACACCTTC
CASSLEPGYGIQGGYTF
>TRBV5-1|NA|few|TRBJ2-1
TGCGCCAGCAGCTTGTTAACAGTTCCGACGTATGAGCAGTTCTTC
CASSLLTVPTYEQFF
>TRBV6-4|TRBD2|once|TRBJ2-2
TGTGCCAGCAGTGCCTCGACTAGCGGGAGGTCCGGGGAGCTGTTTTTT
CASSASTSGRSGELFF
>TRBV9|NA|NA|TRBJ2-1
TGTGCCAGCAGCCTCTCCGGGGAGCAGTTCTTC
CASSLSGEQFF
>TRBV28|TRBD1|NA|TRBJ1-4
TGTGCCAGCAGTTCCGGCCAGGGGGGTCATGAAAAACTGTTTTTT
CASSSGQGGHEKLFF